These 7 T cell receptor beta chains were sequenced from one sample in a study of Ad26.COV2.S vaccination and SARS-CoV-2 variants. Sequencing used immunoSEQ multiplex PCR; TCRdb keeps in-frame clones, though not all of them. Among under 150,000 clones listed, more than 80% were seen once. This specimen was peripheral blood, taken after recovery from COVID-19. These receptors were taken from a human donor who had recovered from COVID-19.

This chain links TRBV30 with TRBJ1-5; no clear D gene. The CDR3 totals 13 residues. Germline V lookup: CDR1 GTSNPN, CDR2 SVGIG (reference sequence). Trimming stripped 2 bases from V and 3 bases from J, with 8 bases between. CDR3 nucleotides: TGTGCCTGGAGTCGTCAGAACAATCAGCCCCAGCATTTT. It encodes CAWSRQNNQPQHF.

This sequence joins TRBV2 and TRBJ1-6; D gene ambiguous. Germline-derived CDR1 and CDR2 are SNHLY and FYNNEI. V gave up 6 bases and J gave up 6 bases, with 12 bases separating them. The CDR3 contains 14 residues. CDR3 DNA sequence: TGTGCCAGCAGCACTCAACGCGGTAATTCACCCCTCCACTTT. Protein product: CASSTQRGNSPLHF.

The CDR3 DNA sequence: TGTGCCAGCAGTTTATGGGGGGATGATGAGCAGTTCTTC. Protein product: CASSLWGDDEQFF. This chain joins TRBV27 and TRBJ2-1; TRBD2 is a possible D gene (6 bases). Trimming left V 1 base short and J 8 bases short, with 9 bases between. Germline V gene sequence: CDR1 MNHEY, CDR2 SMNVEV (reference sequence). The CDR3 extends over 13 amino acids.

The DNA of the CDR3 is TGTGCCAGCAGCTGGACTAGCGGGGGGTACAATGAGCAGTTCTTC. It specifies CASSWTSGGYNEQFF. The gene calls are TRBV5-4 and TRBJ2-1, with 14 bases that match TRBD2. The V gene end was trimmed by 3 bases and the J gene end by 4 bases; junction bases not matched to a gene: 0. CDR3 size: 15 residues. Per germline, CDR1 SGHNT and CDR2 YYREEE (reference sequence).

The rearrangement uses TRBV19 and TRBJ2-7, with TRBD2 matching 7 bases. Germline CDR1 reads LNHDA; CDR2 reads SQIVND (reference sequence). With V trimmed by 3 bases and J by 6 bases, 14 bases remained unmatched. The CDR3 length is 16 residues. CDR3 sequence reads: CASSMDYGGLTREQYF. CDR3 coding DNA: TGTGCCAGTAGTATGGATTACGGGGGGTTAACGCGCGAGCAGTACTTC.

The CDR3 loop reads CASSEARENTEAFF. The CDR3 DNA follows: TGTGCCAGCAGTGAAGCCCGGGAGAACACTGAAGCTTTCTTT. The chain couples TRBV2 to TRBJ1-1; unclear D gene. V was shortened by 0 bases and J by 1 base, with 6 bases between the two germline ends. From germline, CDR1 is SNHLY and CDR2 FYNNEI. The CDR3 totals 14 residues.

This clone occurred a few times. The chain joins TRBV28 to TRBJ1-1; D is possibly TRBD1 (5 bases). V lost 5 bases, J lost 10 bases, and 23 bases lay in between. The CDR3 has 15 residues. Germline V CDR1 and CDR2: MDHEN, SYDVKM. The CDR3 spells CASSPPPEGYWLAFF. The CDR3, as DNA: TGTGCCAGCAGTCCACCACCAGAGGGGTACTGGTTAGCTTTCTTT.